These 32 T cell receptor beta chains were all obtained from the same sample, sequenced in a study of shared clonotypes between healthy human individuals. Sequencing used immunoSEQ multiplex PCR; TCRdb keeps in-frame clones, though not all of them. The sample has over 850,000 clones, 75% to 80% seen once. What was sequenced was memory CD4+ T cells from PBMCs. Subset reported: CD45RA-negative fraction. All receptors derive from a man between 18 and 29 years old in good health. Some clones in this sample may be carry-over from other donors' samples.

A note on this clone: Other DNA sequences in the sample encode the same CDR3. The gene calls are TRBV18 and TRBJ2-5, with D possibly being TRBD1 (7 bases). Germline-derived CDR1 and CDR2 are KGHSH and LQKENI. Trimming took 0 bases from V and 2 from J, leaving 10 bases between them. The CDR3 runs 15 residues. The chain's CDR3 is CASSPPAGGQETQYF. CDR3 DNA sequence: TGTGCCAGCTCACCACCGGCAGGGGGGCAAGAGACCCAGTACTTC.

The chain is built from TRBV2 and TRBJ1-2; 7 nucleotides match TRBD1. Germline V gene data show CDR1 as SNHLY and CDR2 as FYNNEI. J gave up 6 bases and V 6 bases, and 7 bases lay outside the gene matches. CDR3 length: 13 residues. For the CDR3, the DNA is TGTGCCAGCAGAGGACAGGATTCTCATGGCTACACCTTC. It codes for CASRGQDSHGYTF. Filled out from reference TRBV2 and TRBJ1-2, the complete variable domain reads EPEVTQTPSHQVTQMGQEVILRCVPISNHLYFYWYRQILGQKVEFLVSFYNNEISEKSEIFDDQFSVERPDGSNFTLKIRSTKLEDSAMYFCASRGQDSHGYTFGSGTRLTVV.

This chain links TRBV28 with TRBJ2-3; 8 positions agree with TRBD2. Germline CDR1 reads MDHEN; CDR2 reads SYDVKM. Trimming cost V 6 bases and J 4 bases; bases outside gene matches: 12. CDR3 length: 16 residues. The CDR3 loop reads CASRIGTGAGADTQYF. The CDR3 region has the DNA TGTGCCAGCAGAATAGGGACGGGAGCGGGAGCAGATACGCAGTATTTT.

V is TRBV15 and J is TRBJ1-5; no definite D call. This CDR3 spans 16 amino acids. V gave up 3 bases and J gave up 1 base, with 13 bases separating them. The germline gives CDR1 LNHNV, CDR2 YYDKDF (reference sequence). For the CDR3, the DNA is TGTGCCACCAGCAGGAAAGGTACGGGGAGCAATCAGCCCCAGCATTTT. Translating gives CATSRKGTGSNQPQHF.

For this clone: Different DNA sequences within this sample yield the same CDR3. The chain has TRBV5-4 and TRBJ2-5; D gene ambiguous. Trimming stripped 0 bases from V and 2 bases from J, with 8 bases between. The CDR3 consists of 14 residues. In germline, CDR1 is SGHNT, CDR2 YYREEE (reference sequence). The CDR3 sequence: CASSLVQTQETQYF. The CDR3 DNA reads TGTGCCAGCAGCTTGGTCCAGACACAAGAGACCCAGTACTTC.

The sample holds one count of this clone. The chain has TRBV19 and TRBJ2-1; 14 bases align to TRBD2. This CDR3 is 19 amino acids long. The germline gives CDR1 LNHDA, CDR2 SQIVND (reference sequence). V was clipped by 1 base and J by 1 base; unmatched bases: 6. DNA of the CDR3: TGTGCCAGTAGTATAGCTGGGACTAGCGGGAGAAGGTCCTACAATGAGCAGTTCTTC. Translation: CASSIAGTSGRRSYNEQFF.

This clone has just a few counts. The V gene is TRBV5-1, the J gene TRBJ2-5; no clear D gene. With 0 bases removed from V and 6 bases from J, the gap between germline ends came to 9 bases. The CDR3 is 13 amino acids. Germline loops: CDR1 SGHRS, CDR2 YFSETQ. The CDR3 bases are TGCGCCAGCAGCTTGGAGGTCTCCAAGACCCAGTACTTC. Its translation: CASSLEVSKTQYF.

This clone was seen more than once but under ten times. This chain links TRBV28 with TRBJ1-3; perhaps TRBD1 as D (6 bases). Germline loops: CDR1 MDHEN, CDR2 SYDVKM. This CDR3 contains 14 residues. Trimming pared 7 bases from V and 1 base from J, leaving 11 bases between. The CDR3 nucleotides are TGTGCCAGCAAGACAGGTTTTTCTGGAAACACCATATATTTT. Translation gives CASKTGFSGNTIYF.

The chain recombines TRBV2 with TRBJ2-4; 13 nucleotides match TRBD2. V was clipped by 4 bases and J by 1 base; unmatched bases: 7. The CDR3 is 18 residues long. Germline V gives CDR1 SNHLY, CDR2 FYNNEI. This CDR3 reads CASSVLAGGAHAKNIQYF. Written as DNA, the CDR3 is TGTGCCAGCAGTGTACTAGCGGGAGGGGCTCACGCCAAAAACATTCAGTACTTC.

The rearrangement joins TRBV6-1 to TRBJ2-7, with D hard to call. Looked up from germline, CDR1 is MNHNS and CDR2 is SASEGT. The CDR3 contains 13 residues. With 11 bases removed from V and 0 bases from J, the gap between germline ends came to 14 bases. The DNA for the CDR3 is TGTGCCGCCCGCTCCCTGGACTCCTACGAGCAGTACTTC. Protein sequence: CAARSLDSYEQYF.

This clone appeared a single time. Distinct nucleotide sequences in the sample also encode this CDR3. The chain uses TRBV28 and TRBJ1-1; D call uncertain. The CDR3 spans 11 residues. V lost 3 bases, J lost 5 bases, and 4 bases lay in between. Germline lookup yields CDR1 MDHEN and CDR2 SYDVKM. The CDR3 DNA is TGTGCCAGCAGTTTCCGGACTGAAGCTTTCTTT. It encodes CASSFRTEAFF.

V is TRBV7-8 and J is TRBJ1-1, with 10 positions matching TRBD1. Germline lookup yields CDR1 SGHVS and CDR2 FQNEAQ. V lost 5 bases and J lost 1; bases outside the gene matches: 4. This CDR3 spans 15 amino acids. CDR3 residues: CASSNRDRGNTEAFF. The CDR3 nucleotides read TGTGCCAGCAGCAACCGGGACAGGGGGAACACTGAAGCTTTCTTT.

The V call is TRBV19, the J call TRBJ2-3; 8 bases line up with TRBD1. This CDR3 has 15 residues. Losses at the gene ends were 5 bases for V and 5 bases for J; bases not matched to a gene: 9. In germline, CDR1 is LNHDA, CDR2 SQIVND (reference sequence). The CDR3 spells CASSLRQGLGDTQYF. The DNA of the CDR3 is TGTGCCAGTAGTTTACGACAGGGGCTCGGAGATACGCAGTATTTT.

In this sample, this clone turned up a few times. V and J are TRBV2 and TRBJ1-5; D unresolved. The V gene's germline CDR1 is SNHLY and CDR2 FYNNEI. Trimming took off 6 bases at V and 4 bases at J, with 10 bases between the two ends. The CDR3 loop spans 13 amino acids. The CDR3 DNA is TGTGCCAGCAGCCCGGAATCAAATCAGCCCCAGCATTTT. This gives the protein CASSPESNQPQHF.

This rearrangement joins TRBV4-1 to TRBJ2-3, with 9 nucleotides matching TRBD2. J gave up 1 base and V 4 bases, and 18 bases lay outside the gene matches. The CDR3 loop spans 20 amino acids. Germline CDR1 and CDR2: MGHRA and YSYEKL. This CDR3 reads CASSLPHSGRSEWGTDTQYF. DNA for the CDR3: TGCGCCAGCAGCCTCCCACATAGCGGGAGATCCGAGTGGGGCACAGATACGCAGTATTTT.

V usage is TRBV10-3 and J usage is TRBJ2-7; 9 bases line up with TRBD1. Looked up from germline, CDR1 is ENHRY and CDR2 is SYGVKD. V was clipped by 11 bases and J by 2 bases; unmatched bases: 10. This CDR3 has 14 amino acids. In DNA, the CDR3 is TGTGCCCTGAGGTCTCGACAGGGGGCCTACGAGCAGTACTTC. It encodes CALRSRQGAYEQYF.

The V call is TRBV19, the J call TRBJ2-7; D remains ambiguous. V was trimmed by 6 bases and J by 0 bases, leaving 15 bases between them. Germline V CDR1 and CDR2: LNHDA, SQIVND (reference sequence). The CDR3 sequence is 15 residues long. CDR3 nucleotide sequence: TGTGCCAGTAGAGTAGGGCACAGCCTCTCCTACGAGCAGTACTTC. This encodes CASRVGHSLSYEQYF. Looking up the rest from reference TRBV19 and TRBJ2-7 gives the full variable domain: DGGITQSPKYLFRKEGQNVTLSCEQNLNHDAMYWYRQDPGQGLRLIYYSQIVNDFQKGDIAEGYSVSREKKESFPLTVTSAQKNPTAFYLCASRVGHSLSYEQYFGPGTRLTVT.

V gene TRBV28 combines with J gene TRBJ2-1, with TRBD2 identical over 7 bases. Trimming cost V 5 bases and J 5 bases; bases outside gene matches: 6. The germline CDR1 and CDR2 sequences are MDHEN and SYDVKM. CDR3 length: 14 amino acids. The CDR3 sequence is CASSVQRGNNEQFF. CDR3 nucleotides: TGTGCCAGCAGTGTTCAGCGGGGTAACAATGAGCAGTTCTTC.

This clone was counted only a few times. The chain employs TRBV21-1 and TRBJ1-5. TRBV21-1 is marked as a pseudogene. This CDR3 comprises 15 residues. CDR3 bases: TGTGCCAGCAGCACCTGCGGAGCTTCCAATCAGCCCCAGCATTTT. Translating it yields CASSTCGASNQPQHF.

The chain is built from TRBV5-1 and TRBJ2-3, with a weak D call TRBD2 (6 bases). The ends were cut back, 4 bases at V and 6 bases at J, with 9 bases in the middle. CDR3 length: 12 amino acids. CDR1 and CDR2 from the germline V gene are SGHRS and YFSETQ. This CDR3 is CASSAGLDTQYF. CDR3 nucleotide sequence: TGCGCCAGCAGCGCGGGGTTGGATACGCAGTATTTT. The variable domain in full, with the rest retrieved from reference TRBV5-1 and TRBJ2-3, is KAGVTQTPRYLIKTRGQQVTLSCSPISGHRSVSWYQQTPGQGLQFLFEYFSETQRNKGNFPGRFSGRQFSNSRSEMNVSTLELGDSALYLCASSAGLDTQYFGPGTRLTVL.

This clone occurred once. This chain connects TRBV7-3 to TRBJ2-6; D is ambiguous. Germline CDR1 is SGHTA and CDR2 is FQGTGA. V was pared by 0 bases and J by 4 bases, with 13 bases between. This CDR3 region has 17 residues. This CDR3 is CASSLTGRSPGANVLTF. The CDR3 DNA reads TGTGCCAGCAGCTTAACCGGCAGGTCACCCGGGGCCAACGTCCTGACTTTC.

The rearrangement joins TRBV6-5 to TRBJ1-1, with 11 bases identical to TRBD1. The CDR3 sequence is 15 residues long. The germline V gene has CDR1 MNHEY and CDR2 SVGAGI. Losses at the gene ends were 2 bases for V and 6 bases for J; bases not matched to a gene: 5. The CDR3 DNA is TGTGCCAGCAGTTACAAGGGGACAGGGGGTGCTGAAGCTTTCTTT. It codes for CASSYKGTGGAEAFF.

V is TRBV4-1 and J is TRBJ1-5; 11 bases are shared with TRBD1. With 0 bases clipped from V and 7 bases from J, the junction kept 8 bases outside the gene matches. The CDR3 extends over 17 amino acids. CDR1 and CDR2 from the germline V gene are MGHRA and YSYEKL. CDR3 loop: CASSQDLGQGARQPQHF. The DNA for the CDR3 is TGCGCCAGCAGCCAAGACTTAGGACAGGGGGCGCGACAGCCCCAGCATTTT.

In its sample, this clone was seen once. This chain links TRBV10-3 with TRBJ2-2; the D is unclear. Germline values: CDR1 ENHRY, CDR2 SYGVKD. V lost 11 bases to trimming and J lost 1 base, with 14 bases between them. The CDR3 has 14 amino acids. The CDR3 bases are TGTGCCGCCTCTGGACGGAGGAACACCGGGGAGCTGTTTTTT. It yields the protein CAASGRRNTGELFF.

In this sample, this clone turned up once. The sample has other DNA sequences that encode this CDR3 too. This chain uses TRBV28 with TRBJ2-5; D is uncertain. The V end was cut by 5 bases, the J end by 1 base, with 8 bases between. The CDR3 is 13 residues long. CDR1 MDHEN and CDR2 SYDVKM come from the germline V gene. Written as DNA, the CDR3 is TGTGCCAGCAGTCCATCGGGCCAAGAGACCCAGTACTTC. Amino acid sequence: CASSPSGQETQYF.

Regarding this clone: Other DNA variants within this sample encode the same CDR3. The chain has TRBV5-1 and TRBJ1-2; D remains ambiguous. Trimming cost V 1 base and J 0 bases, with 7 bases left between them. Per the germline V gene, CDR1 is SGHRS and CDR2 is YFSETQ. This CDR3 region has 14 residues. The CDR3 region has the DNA TGCGCCAGCAGCTTGTCGGCAGCTAACTATGGCTACACCTTC. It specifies CASSLSAANYGYTF.

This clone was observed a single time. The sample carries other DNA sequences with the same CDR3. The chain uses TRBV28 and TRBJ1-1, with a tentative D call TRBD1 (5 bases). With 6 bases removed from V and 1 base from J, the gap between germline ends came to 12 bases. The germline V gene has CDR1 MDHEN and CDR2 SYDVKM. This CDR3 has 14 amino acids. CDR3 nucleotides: TGTGCCAGCAGAAGGTGGGGGGAGAACACTGAAGCTTTCTTT. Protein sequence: CASRRWGENTEAFF.

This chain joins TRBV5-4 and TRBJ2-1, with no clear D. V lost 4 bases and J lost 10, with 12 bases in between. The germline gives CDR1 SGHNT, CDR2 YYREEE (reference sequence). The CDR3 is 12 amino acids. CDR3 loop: CASSGSVREQFF. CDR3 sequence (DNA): TGTGCCAGCAGCGGTTCCGTCAGGGAGCAGTTCTTC. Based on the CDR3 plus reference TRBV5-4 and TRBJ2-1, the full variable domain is ETGVTQSPTHLIKTRGQQVTLRCSSQSGHNTVSWYQQALGQGPQFIFQYYREEENGRGNFPPRFSGLQFPNYSSELNVNALELDDSALYLCASSGSVREQFFGPGTRLTVL.

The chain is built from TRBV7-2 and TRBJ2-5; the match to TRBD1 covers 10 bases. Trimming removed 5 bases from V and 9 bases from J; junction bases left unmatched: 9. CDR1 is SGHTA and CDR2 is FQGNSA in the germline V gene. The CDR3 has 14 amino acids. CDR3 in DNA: TGTGCCAGCAGCCCAAAGACAGGGGGCGGGTCCCAGTACTTC. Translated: CASSPKTGGGSQYF.

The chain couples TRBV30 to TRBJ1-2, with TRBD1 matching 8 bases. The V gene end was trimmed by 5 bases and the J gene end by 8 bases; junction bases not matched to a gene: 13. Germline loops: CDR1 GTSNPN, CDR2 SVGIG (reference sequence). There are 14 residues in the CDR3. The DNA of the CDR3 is TGTGCCTGGTCCCCGGGCAGGGGGCCCTGGGGCTACACCTTC. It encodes CAWSPGRGPWGYTF.

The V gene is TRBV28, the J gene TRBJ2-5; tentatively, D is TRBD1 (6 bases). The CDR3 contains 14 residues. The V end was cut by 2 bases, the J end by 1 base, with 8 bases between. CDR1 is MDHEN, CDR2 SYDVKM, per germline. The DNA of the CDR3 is TGTGCCAGCAGTTTAGTCAGGGGCCAAGAGACCCAGTACTTC. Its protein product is CASSLVRGQETQYF.

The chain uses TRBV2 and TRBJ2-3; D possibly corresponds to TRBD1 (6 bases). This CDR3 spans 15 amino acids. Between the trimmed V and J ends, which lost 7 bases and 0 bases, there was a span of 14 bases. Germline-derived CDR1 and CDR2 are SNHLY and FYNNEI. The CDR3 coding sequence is TGTGCCAGCACCAGGGGTTTGACTAGCACAGATACGCAGTATTTT. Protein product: CASTRGLTSTDTQYF.